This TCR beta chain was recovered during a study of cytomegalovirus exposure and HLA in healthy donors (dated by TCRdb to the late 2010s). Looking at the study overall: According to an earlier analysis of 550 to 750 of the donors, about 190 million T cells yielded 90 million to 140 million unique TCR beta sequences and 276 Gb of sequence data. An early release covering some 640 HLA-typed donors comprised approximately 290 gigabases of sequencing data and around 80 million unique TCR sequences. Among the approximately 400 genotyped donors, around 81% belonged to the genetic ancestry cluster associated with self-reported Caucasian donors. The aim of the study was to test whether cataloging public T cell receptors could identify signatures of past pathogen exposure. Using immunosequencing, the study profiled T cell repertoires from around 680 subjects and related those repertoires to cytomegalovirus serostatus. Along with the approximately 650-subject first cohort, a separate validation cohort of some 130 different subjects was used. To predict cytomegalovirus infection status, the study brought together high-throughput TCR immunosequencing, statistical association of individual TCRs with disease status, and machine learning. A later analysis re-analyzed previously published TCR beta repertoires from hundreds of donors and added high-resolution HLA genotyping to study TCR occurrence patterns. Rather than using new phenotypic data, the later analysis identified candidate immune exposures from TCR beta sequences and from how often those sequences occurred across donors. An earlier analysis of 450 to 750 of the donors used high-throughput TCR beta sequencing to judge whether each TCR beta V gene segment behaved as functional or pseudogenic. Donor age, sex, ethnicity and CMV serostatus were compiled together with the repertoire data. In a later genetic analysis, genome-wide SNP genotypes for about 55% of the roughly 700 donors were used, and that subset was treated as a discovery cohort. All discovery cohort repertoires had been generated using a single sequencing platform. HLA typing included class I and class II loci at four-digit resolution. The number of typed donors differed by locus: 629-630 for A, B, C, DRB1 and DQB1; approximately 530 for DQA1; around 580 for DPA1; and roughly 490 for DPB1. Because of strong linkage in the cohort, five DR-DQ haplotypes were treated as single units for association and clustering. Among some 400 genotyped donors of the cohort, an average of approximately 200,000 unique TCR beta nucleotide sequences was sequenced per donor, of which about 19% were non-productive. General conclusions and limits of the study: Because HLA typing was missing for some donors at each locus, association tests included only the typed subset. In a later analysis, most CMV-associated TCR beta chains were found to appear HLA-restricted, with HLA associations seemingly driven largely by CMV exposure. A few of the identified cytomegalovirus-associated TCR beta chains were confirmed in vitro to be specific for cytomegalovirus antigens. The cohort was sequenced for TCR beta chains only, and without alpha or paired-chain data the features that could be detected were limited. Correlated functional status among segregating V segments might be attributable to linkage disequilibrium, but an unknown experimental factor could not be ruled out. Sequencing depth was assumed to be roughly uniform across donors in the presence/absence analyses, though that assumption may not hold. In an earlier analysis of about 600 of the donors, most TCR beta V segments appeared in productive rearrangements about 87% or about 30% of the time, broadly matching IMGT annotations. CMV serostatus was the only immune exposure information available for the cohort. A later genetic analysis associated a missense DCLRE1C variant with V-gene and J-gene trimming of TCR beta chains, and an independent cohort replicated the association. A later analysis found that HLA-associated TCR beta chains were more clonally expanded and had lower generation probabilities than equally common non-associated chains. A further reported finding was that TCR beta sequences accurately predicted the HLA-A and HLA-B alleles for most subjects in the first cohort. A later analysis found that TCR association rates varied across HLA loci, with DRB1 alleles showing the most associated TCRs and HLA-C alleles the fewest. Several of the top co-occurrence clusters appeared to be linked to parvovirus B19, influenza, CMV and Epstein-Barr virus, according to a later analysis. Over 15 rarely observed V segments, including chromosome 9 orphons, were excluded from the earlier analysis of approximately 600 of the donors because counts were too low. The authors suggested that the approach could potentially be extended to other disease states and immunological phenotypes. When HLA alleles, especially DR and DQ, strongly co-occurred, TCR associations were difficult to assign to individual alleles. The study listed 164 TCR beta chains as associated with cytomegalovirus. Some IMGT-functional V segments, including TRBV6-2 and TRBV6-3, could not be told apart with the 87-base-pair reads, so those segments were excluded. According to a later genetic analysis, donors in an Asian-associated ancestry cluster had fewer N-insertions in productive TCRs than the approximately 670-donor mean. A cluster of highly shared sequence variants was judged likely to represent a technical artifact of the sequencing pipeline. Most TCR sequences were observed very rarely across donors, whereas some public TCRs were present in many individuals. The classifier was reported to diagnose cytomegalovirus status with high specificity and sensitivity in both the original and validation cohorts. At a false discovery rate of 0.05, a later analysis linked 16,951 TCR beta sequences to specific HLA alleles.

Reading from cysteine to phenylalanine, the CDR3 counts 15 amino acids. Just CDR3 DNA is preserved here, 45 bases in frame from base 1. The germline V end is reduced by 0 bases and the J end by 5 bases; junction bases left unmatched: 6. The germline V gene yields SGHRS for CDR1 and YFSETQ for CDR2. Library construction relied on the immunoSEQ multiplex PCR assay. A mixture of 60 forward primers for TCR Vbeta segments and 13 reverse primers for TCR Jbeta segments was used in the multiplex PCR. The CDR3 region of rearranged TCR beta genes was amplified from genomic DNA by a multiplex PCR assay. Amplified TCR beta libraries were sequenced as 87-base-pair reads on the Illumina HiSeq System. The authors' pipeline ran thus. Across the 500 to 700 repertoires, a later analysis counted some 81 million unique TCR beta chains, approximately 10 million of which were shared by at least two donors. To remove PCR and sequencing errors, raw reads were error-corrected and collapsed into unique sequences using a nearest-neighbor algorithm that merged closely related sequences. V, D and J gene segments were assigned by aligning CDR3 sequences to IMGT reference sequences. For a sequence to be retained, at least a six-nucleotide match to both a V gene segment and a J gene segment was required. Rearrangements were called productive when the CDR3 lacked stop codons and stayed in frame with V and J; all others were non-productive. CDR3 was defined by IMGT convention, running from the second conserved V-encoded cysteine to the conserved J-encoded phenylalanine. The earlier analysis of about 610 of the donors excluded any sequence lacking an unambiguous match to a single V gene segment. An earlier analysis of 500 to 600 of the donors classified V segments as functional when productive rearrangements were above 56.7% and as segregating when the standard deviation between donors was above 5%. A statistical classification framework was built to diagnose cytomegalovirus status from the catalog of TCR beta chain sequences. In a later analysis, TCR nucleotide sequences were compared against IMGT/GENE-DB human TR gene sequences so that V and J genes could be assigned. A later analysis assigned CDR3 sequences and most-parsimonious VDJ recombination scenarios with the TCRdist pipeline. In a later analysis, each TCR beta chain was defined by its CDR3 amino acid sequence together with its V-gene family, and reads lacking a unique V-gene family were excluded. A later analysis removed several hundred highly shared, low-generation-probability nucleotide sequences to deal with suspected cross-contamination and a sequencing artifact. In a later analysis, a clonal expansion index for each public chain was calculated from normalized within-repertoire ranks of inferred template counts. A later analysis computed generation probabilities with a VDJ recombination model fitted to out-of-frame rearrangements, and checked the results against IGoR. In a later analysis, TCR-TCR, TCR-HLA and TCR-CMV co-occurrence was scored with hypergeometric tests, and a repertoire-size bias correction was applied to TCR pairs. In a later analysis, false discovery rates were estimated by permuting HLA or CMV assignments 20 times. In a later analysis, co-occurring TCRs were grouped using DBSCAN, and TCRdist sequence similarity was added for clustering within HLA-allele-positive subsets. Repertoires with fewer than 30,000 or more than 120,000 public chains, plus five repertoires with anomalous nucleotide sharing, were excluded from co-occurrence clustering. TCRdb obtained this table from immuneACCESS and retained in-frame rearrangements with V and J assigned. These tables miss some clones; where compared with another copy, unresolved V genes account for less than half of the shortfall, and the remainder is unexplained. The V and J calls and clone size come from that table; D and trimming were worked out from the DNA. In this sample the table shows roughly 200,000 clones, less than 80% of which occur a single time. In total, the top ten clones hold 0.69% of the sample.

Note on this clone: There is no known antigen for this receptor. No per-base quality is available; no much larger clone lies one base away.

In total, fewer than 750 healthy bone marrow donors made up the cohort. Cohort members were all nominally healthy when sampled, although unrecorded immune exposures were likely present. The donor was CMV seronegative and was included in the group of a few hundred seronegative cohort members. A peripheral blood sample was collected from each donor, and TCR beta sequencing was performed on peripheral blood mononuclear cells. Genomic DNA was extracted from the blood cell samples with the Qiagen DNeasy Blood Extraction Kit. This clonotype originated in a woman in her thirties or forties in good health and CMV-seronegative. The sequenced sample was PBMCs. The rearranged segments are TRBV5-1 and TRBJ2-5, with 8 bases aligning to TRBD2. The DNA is TGCGCCAGCAGCTTGGAGGCTAGCGGGCCCGAGACCCAGTACTTC. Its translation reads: CASSLEASGPETQYF.